This TCR beta chain was observed in a study of OX40 agonist ivuxolimab in advanced cancers. The overall study: The dose-escalation group included hepatocellular carcinoma, melanoma, renal cell carcinoma and head and neck cancer. General observations from the study: Certain nonresponding patients likewise had low normalized T-cell clonal expansion.

The method was immunoSEQ multiplex PCR; TCRdb's version includes in-frame clones alone and lacks a portion of them. The sample has 95,000 to 100,000 clones, roughly 93% seen once. To note about this clone: Its target is unknown.

Per the germline V gene, CDR1 is MNHNS and CDR2 is SASEGT. The V and J ends lost 6 bases and 5 bases respectively, with 11 bases between them. CDR3 size: 13 residues. The V call is TRBV6-1, the J call TRBJ1-5; D remains ambiguous. The sequencing used CD4+ or CD8+ T cells sorted from blood, collected in a trial of the OX40 agonist ivuxolimab. This receptor was obtained from an adult with an advanced solid tumor such as melanoma, head and neck, liver or kidney cancer. The DNA of the CDR3 is TGTGCCAGCAGCGAGACCTTAGATCAGCCCCAGCATTTT. Its protein product is CASSETLDQPQHF.